These 9 T cell receptor beta chains were sequenced from one sample in a study of OX40 agonist ivuxolimab in advanced cancers. The method was immunoSEQ multiplex PCR; TCRdb's version includes in-frame clones alone and lacks a portion of them. The sample has about 35,000 clones; roughly 84% are singletons. Specimen: CD4+ or CD8+ T cells sorted from blood, collected in a trial of the OX40 agonist ivuxolimab. These receptors were obtained from an adult with an advanced solid tumor such as melanoma, head and neck, liver or kidney cancer.

This clone was found a few times. This sequence joins TRBV5-4 and TRBJ2-5, with 9 positions matching TRBD1. The CDR3 covers 14 residues. Germline loops: CDR1 SGHNT, CDR2 YYREEE (reference sequence). The V gene end was trimmed by 3 bases and the J gene end by 5 bases; junction bases not matched to a gene: 5. The CDR3: CASSSGTGSETQYF. As DNA, the CDR3 is TGTGCCAGCAGCTCCGGGACAGGGAGCGAGACCCAGTACTTC. Filled out from reference TRBV5-4 and TRBJ2-5, the complete variable domain reads ETGVTQSPTHLIKTRGQQVTLRCSSQSGHNTVSWYQQALGQGPQFIFQYYREEENGRGNFPPRFSGLQFPNYSSELNVNALELDDSALYLCASSSGTGSETQYFGPGTRLLVL.

The genes are TRBV11-2 and TRBJ2-1, with D hard to call. Germline CDR1 and CDR2: SGHAT and FQNNGV. There are 11 residues in the CDR3. The V end was cut by 5 bases, the J end by 8 bases, with 7 bases between. The DNA of the CDR3 is TGTGCCAGCAGCCCCGGCCATGAGCAGTTCTTC. Amino acids: CASSPGHEQFF.

This chain connects TRBV6-1 to TRBJ2-7; possible D gene TRBD2, 6 bases. Germline CDR1 is MNHNS and CDR2 is SASEGT. The CDR3 loop spans 15 amino acids. Trimming removed 7 bases from V and 5 bases from J, with 21 bases in between. CDR3 DNA sequence: TGTGCCAGCACCGGCCAACGCGGCGGGGTGGACGAGCAGTACTTC. It translates to CASTGQRGGVDEQYF.

The CDR3 here is CASSNRDSNSPLHF. The CDR3 region has the DNA TGCGCCAGCAGCAACCGGGACAGTAATTCACCCCTCCACTTT. The chain uses TRBV5-1 and TRBJ1-6; TRBD1 matches 7 bases. With V trimmed by 4 bases and J by 6 bases, 4 bases remained unmatched. The CDR3 sequence is 14 residues long. Germline loops: CDR1 SGHRS, CDR2 YFSETQ.

The table lists this clone with a few counts. This chain uses TRBV27 with TRBJ2-7; D is possibly TRBD1 or TRBD2 (5 bases each). The V gene's germline CDR1 is MNHEY and CDR2 SMNVEV (reference sequence). Trimming cost V 0 bases and J 0 bases, with 9 bases left between them. There are 15 residues in the CDR3. The CDR3 spells CASSLSSGTSYEQYF. The CDR3 DNA sequence: TGTGCCAGCAGTTTATCTTCAGGGACCTCCTACGAGCAGTACTTC.

The CDR3 loop is CASSGQNSGANVLTF. CDR3 nucleotide sequence: TGTGCCAGCAGCGGACAGAACTCTGGGGCCAACGTCCTGACTTTC. This chain links TRBV9 with TRBJ2-6; D might be TRBD1 (5 bases). There are 15 residues in the CDR3. Per germline, CDR1 SGDLS and CDR2 YYNGEE. Trimming left V 3 bases short and J 0 bases short, with 7 bases between.

This clone was found a few times. The gene calls are TRBV5-1 and TRBJ1-1; D gene uncertain. The CDR3 contains 16 residues. CDR1 is SGHRS, CDR2 YFSETQ, per germline. With 4 bases removed from V and 7 bases from J, the gap between germline ends came to 23 bases. The CDR3 loop is CASSPTTAGRRIEAFF. In nucleotides, the CDR3 is TGCGCCAGCAGCCCTACCACCGCCGGACGAAGAATTGAAGCTTTCTTT. Complete variable domain (other parts from reference TRBV5-1 and TRBJ1-1): KAGVTQTPRYLIKTRGQQVTLSCSPISGHRSVSWYQQTPGQGLQFLFEYFSETQRNKGNFPGRFSGRQFSNSRSEMNVSTLELGDSALYLCASSPTTAGRRIEAFFGQGTRLTVV.

V gene TRBV28 combines with J gene TRBJ2-7; the match to TRBD1 covers 7 bases. Losses at the gene ends were 4 bases for V and 0 bases for J; bases not matched to a gene: 6. The CDR3 loop spans 15 amino acids. Germline CDR1 MDHEN, CDR2 SYDVKM. The DNA for the CDR3 is TGTGCCAGCAGTTCACAGGGGACAAACTCCTACGAGCAGTACTTC. Its translation: CASSSQGTNSYEQYF.

The chain joins TRBV28 to TRBJ2-4; TRBD2 might be the D (5 bases). Germline CDR1 and CDR2: MDHEN and SYDVKM. Trimming shortened V by 5 bases and J by 1 base, and 9 bases separated the two germline ends. This CDR3 contains 14 residues. This CDR3 reads CASSLSGAKNIQYF. In nucleotides, the CDR3 is TGTGCCAGCAGTCTCTCGGGGGCCAAAAACATTCAGTACTTC.